The entry below describes one T cell receptor beta chain. Per the study methods: Junction-only sequences produced by ImmunoSEQ had no quality scores, so filtering differed. The protocol was immunoSEQ multiplex PCR, while the TCRdb copy is restricted to in-frame clones and leaves out a portion. V and J calls and clone size come straight from that table; D and trimming were deduced from the DNA. The sample has roughly 2.1 million clones; just over 90% are singletons. The data originate from a study of shared clonotypes between healthy human individuals. Turning to the study itself: Those who served as donors were a couple of women and a few men between the ages of 18 and 49. The study used three CD4 naive, three CD4 memory, two CD8 naive and one CD8 memory plate per donor.

Naive CD8 cells lacked CD45RO, underwent positive selection for CCR7 and left out terminally differentiated effector memory CD45RA+ cells. Every donor was a Caucasian adult from Nashville, Tennessee. The sequence derives from a man aged 18 to 30 in good health. Some clones in this sample may be carry-over from other donors' samples. Sequenced sample: naive CD8+ T cells from PBMCs.

The DNA of the CDR3 is TGTGCCAGCAGCTCGTTGGGACAGGGGGCGCGGAACACTGAAGCTTTCTTT. This codes for CASSSLGQGARNTEAFF. The rearrangement uses TRBV7-2 and TRBJ1-1, with 12 bases aligning to TRBD1. The CDR3 covers 17 residues. Germline CDR1 SGHTA, CDR2 FQGNSA. The ends lost 4 bases at V and 1 base at J; junction bases unmatched: 7.